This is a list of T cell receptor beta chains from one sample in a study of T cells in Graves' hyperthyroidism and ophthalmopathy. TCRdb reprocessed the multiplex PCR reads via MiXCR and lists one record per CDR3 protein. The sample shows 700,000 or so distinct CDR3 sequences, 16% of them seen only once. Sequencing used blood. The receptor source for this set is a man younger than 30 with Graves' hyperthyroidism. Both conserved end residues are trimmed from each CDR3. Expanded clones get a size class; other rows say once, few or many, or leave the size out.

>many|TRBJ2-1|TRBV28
ASMRGGAGSYNEQF
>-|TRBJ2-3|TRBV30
AWDSSGGDTDTQY
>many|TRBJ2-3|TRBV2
ASRTNPDTQY
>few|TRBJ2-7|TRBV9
ASSVAWEGAYEQY
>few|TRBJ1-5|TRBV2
ASSEAASGSSPQGNQPQH
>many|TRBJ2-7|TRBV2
ASSDGGRNEQY
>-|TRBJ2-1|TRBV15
ATSPHGLAVSSYNEQF
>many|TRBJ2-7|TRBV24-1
ATSDLGREQY
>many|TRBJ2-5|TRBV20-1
SASTYAGLEETQY
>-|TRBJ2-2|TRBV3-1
ASSRPSAGGTGELF
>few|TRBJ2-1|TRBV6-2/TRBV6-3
ASSPALAHLNEQF
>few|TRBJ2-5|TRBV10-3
AIGASGKETQY
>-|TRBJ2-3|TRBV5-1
TSSSGAGGHAWDTQY
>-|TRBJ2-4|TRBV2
ASSEVIGRATYENLAKNIQY
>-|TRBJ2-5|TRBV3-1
ASSQSRWETQY
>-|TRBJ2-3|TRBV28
ASSRPGVSGIRYTQY
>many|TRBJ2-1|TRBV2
ASSEALLGTSGRVRGEQF
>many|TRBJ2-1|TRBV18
ASSPQGVSSYNEQF
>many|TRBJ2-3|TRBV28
ASSLAHFSTDTQY
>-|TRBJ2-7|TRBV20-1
SAGPSGPNYEQY
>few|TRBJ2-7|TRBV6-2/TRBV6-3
ASSSGGAIIYEQY
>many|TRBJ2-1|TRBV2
ASNGLGGRSYNEQF
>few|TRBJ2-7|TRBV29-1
SAGTAEQY
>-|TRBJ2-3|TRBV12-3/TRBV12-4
ASSLWARDADTQY
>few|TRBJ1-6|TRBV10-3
AISGNRGGSPLH
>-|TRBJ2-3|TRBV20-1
SAGTSGGPDTQY
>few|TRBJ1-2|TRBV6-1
ASRTLRGADGYT
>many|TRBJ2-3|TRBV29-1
SADSDTDTQY
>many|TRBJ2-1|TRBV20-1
SASLAGGGYNEQF
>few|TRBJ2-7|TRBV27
ASSFGTLNEQY
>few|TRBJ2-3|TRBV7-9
ASSLTGTNSWLDTQY
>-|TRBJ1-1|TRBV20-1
SARRQRNTEAF
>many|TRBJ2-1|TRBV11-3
ASSHNVKTYNEQF
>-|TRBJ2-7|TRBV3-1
ASSPGAGGTYEQY
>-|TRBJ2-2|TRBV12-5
ASGPSTSGELF
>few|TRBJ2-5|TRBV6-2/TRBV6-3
ASKKGGLADQETQY
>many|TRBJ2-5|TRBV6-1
ASRAETQY
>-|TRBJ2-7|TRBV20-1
SATGTGFYEQY
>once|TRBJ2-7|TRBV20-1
SAIRGMDEQY
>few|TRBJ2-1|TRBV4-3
ASSQGLAEGNNEQF
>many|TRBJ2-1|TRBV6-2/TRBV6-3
ASSDLGQGAVLVYNEQF
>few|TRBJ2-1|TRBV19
ASTQDRDNEQF
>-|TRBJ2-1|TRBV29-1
SVYSGSSYNEQF
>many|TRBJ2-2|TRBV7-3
ASSAGESNTGELF
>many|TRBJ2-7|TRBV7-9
ASSLSLASGYEQY
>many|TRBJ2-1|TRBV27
ASSLWAADGYNEQF
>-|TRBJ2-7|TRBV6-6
ASSYGEGSEQY
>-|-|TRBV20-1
SVGGASSYNEQY
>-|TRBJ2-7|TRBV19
ASTQTGGRDEQY
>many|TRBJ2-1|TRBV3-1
ASSKRNNEQF
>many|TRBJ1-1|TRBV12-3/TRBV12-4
ASSFGPIGTEAF